The TCR beta chain described here comes from a study of T cell repertoires and Cas9 in healthy adults. Germline V gives CDR1 MNHEY, CDR2 SVGAGI. The CDR3 is 11 amino acids. V gave up 5 bases and J gave up 9 bases, with 8 bases separating them. Sequencing was performed with immunoSEQ multiplex PCR; in TCRdb, only in-frame clones are kept and a portion is missing. This sample carries around 20,000 clones, about 90% of them seen once, and the ten largest clones take about 1.6%. The V and J genes are TRBV6-5 and TRBJ2-1; the D call may be TRBD1 or TRBD2 (5 bases each). The sequencing sample was made of CD4+ effector T cells (CD127+, CD25-, CD137-, CD154-) from PBMCs; culture status not recorded. This clonotype originated in a human donor in good health. The CDR3 loop is CASSHGTEQFF. The DNA of the CDR3 is TGTGCCAGCAGTCACGGGACTGAGCAGTTCTTC.